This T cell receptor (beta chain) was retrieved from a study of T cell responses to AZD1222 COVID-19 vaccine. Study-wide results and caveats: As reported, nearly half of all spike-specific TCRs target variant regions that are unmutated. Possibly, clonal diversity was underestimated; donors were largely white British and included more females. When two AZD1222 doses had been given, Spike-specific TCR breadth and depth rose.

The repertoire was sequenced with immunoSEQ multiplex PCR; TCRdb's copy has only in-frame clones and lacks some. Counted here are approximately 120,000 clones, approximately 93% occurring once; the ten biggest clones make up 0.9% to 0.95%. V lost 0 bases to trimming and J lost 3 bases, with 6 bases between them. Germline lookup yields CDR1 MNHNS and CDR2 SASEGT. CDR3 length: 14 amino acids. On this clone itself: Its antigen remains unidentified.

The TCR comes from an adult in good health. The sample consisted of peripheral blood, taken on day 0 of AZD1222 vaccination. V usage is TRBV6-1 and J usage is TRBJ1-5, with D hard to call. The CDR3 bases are TGTGCCAGCAGTGAAGCGGGTTTCAATCAGCCCCAGCATTTT. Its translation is CASSEAGFNQPQHF.